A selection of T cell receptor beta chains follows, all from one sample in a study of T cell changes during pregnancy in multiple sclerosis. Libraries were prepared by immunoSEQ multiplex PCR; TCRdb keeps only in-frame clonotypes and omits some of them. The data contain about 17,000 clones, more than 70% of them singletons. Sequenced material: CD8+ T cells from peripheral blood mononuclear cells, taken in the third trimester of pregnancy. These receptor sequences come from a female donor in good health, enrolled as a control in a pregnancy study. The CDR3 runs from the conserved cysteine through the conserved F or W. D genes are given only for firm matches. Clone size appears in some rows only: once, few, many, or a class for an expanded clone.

CDR3 DNA: TGTGCCAGCAGCACGGGATCCTACAATGAGCAGTTCTTC
CDR3 protein: CASSTGSYNEQFF
D gene: -
clone size: -
J gene: TRBJ2-1
V gene: TRBV27

CDR3 DNA: TGCGCCAGCAGCTTGTCCACGGGACTAGCCACGGACGAGCAGTACTTC
CDR3 protein: CASSLSTGLATDEQYF
D gene: TRBD2
clone size: -
J gene: TRBJ2-7
V gene: TRBV5-1

CDR3 DNA: TGCAGCGTTGATTTAAGCGGGACTTACACCGGGGAGCTGTTTTTT
CDR3 protein: CSVDLSGTYTGELFF
D gene: TRBD2
clone size: -
J gene: TRBJ2-2
V gene: TRBV29-1

CDR3 DNA: TGTGCCAGTAGCCTGACAGCAACCGGGGAGCTGTTTTTT
CDR3 protein: CASSLTATGELFF
D gene: -
clone size: -
J gene: TRBJ2-2
V gene: TRBV19

CDR3 DNA: TGCGCCAGCAGCCGCGGACTAACCTCCTACGAGCAGTACTTC
CDR3 protein: CASSRGLTSYEQYF
D gene: -
clone size: -
J gene: TRBJ2-7
V gene: TRBV4-3

CDR3 DNA: TGTGCCAGCAGTGCGCCCGGGGTCCCTTCCTACAATGAGCAGTTCTTC
CDR3 protein: CASSAPGVPSYNEQFF
D gene: -
clone size: -
J gene: TRBJ2-1
V gene: TRBV6-4

CDR3 DNA: TGTGCCAGTAGTACAGGGGTAGGCCAAGAGACCCAGTACTTC
CDR3 protein: CASSTGVGQETQYF
D gene: -
clone size: -
J gene: TRBJ2-5
V gene: TRBV19

CDR3 DNA: TGCGCCAGCAGCCAAGATCGAGGGGGAAGCACAGATACGCAGTATTTT
CDR3 protein: CASSQDRGGSTDTQYF
D gene: -
clone size: -
J gene: TRBJ2-3
V gene: TRBV4-3

CDR3 DNA: TGTGCCAGCAGTGGAAAGGGACGCGGGGAGTCCATGGAGACCCAGTACTTC
CDR3 protein: CASSGKGRGESMETQYF
D gene: -
clone size: -
J gene: TRBJ2-5
V gene: TRBV6-1

CDR3 DNA: TGTGCCAGCTTCGACGACAGGGGGTTTCGCGGTACGCAGTATTTT
CDR3 protein: CASFDDRGFRGTQYF
D gene: TRBD1
clone size: -
J gene: TRBJ2-3
V gene: TRBV18

CDR3 DNA: TGTGCCAGCAGAGCCGGGACTCATAGCAATCAGCCCCAGCATTTT
CDR3 protein: CASRAGTHSNQPQHF
D gene: -
clone size: -
J gene: TRBJ1-5
V gene: TRBV6-5

CDR3 DNA: TGTGCCAGCAGCCCAGGGGGGATAGGAACAGATACGCAGTATTTT
CDR3 protein: CASSPGGIGTDTQYF
D gene: -
clone size: -
J gene: TRBJ2-3
V gene: TRBV7-7

CDR3 DNA: TGTGCCAGCAGCTTAGAGGCAGGGGATTCCTACGAGCAGTACTTC
CDR3 protein: CASSLEAGDSYEQYF
D gene: -
clone size: -
J gene: TRBJ2-7
V gene: TRBV7-8

CDR3 DNA: TGTGCCAGCAGCCCGGGCCGGGGTACGTACGGAAACACCATATATTTT
CDR3 protein: CASSPGRGTYGNTIYF
D gene: -
clone size: -
J gene: TRBJ1-3
V gene: TRBV7-9

CDR3 DNA: TGTGCTAGTGGTGCGGGGTTCAATCAGCCCCAGCATTTT
CDR3 protein: CASGAGFNQPQHF
D gene: -
clone size: medium-sized
J gene: TRBJ1-5
V gene: TRBV12-5

CDR3 DNA: TGCGCCAGCAGCCAACCACAGGGTGGCTACACCTTC
CDR3 protein: CASSQPQGGYTF
D gene: -
clone size: -
J gene: TRBJ1-2
V gene: TRBV4-1

CDR3 DNA: TGTGCCAGCTCTGGGAGGCAAACTAGGGGAAATTCACCCCTCCACTTT
CDR3 protein: CASSGRQTRGNSPLHF
D gene: -
clone size: -
J gene: TRBJ1-6
V gene: TRBV2

CDR3 DNA: TGTGCCATCAGTGAGTCTTGGGGCAGAGTGAACACTGAAGCTTTCTTT
CDR3 protein: CAISESWGRVNTEAFF
D gene: -
clone size: -
J gene: TRBJ1-1
V gene: TRBV10-3

CDR3 DNA: TGTGCCAGCGGGACAGGGGGCTCCTACGAGCAGTACTTC
CDR3 protein: CASGTGGSYEQYF
D gene: TRBD1
clone size: -
J gene: TRBJ2-7
V gene: TRBV13

CDR3 DNA: TGTGCCAGCAGATTTGGGCGGGGCTTTGCAAATGAGCAGTTCTTC
CDR3 protein: CASRFGRGFANEQFF
D gene: -
clone size: -
J gene: TRBJ2-1
V gene: TRBV27

CDR3 DNA: TGTGCCAGCAGCTTCGGGGGACAGGGGGACTATGGCTACACCTTC
CDR3 protein: CASSFGGQGDYGYTF
D gene: TRBD1
clone size: -
J gene: TRBJ1-2
V gene: TRBV4-2

CDR3 DNA: TGTGCCAGCAGTCTAACGACAGGGGTGGGCGAGCAGTACTTC
CDR3 protein: CASSLTTGVGEQYF
D gene: TRBD1
clone size: few
J gene: TRBJ2-7
V gene: TRBV27

CDR3 DNA: TGTGCCAGCAGTGAAGGAGGTCGGTTTAATGAAAAACTGTTTTTT
CDR3 protein: CASSEGGRFNEKLFF
D gene: -
clone size: once
J gene: TRBJ1-4
V gene: TRBV6-1

CDR3 DNA: TGTGCCAGCAGTCAAGGGACTAGCTGGAACATTCAGTACTTC
CDR3 protein: CASSQGTSWNIQYF
D gene: TRBD2
clone size: -
J gene: TRBJ2-4
V gene: TRBV6-5

CDR3 DNA: TGTGCCAGCAGTCTAGCGTACACCGGGGAGCTGTTTTTT
CDR3 protein: CASSLAYTGELFF
D gene: -
clone size: few
J gene: TRBJ2-2
V gene: TRBV9

CDR3 DNA: TGTGCCAGCAGCACAGGGCGAGAGCAGTTCTTC
CDR3 protein: CASSTGREQFF
D gene: -
clone size: -
J gene: TRBJ2-1
V gene: TRBV27

CDR3 DNA: TGTGCCAGCAGTTACGACACGATCTATGGCTACACCTTC
CDR3 protein: CASSYDTIYGYTF
D gene: -
clone size: few
J gene: TRBJ1-2
V gene: TRBV6-5

CDR3 DNA: TGCGCCAGCAGCCATCATGGGCAGGGTGGCACCGGGGAGCTGTTTTTT
CDR3 protein: CASSHHGQGGTGELFF
D gene: -
clone size: -
J gene: TRBJ2-2
V gene: TRBV4-1

CDR3 DNA: TGTGCCAGCAGCCGAACAGGGACCTATGGCTACACCTTC
CDR3 protein: CASSRTGTYGYTF
D gene: -
clone size: -
J gene: TRBJ1-2
V gene: TRBV27

CDR3 DNA: TGTGCCAGCAGCACACAGGCAACAGATACGCAGTATTTT
CDR3 protein: CASSTQATDTQYF
D gene: -
clone size: -
J gene: TRBJ2-3
V gene: TRBV7-2

CDR3 DNA: TGCGCCAGCAGCCAAATGCAGGGGGCGACCTATGGCTACACCTTC
CDR3 protein: CASSQMQGATYGYTF
D gene: TRBD1
clone size: -
J gene: TRBJ1-2
V gene: TRBV4-1

CDR3 DNA: TGTGCCAGCAGCAGCCGGGACACGTACTATGGCTACACCTTC
CDR3 protein: CASSSRDTYYGYTF
D gene: -
clone size: few
J gene: TRBJ1-2
V gene: TRBV6-1

CDR3 DNA: TGTGCCAGCAGGCAGGGTGGGGATTCCCAAGAGACCCAGTACTTC
CDR3 protein: CASRQGGDSQETQYF
D gene: -
clone size: -
J gene: TRBJ2-5
V gene: TRBV6-5

CDR3 DNA: TGTGCCAGCAGACCGGGAGACGCCGATGAGCAGTTCTTC
CDR3 protein: CASRPGDADEQFF
D gene: -
clone size: -
J gene: TRBJ2-1
V gene: TRBV2

CDR3 DNA: TGTGCCACCAGCGCCCCGGGACACTCCTACGAGCAGTACTTC
CDR3 protein: CATSAPGHSYEQYF
D gene: -
clone size: -
J gene: TRBJ2-7
V gene: TRBV15

CDR3 DNA: TGTGCCAGCAGCTCTAAGATGAGGGCACCCTATGGCTACACCTTC
CDR3 protein: CASSSKMRAPYGYTF
D gene: -
clone size: -
J gene: TRBJ1-2
V gene: TRBV5-8

CDR3 DNA: TGTGCCTGGAGTGCCCAGATCCAGGGATCTAATGAAAAACTGTTTTTT
CDR3 protein: CAWSAQIQGSNEKLFF
D gene: -
clone size: -
J gene: TRBJ1-4
V gene: TRBV30

CDR3 DNA: TGTGCCATCAGTGAGGGGGCGGCCAAAAACATTCAGTACTTC
CDR3 protein: CAISEGAAKNIQYF
D gene: -
clone size: -
J gene: TRBJ2-4
V gene: TRBV10-3